This paragraph reports one T cell receptor beta chain. CDR1 SGDLS and CDR2 YYNGEE come from the germline V gene. The CDR3 has 14 amino acids. The junction had 0 bases not matched to a gene; V was cut back by 2 bases and J by 0 bases. This sample is drawn from a study of Ad26.COV2.S vaccination and SARS-CoV-2 variants. The treatment denotes: around 19 received Ad26.COV2.S at low or high dose, single or two shots; roughly 5 received placebo; per-sample allocation not given. Sampling was done on day 63 after the first vaccine or placebo injection. Sequencing was performed with immunoSEQ multiplex PCR; in TCRdb, only in-frame clones are kept and a portion is missing. The data hold roughly 270,000 clones, with approximately 89% observed a single time.

The source material was peripheral blood, sampled in a trial of Ad26.COV2.S vaccine versus placebo. This clonotype was sampled from a person between 18 and 59 years old who received the Ad26.COV2.S COVID-19 vaccine or a placebo. The chain couples TRBV9 to TRBJ1-1; the match to TRBD1 covers 8 bases. The DNA of the CDR3 is TGTGCCAGCAGCGTGACAGGGGTGAACACTGAAGCTTTCTTT. Its protein product is CASSVTGVNTEAFF.